This TCR beta chain was identified during a study of cytomegalovirus exposure and HLA in healthy donors. Comments on this clone: Its specificity is unknown.

Study-level points and caveats: In a later analysis, at a false discovery rate of 0.05, 16,951 TCR beta sequences were associated with HLA alleles. Follow-up analysis seemed to connect common viral pathogens with several of the most significant clusters identified.

It was with 60 Vbeta and 13 Jbeta primers that the PCR ran. Using immunoSEQ multiplex PCR, the repertoire was profiled, and TCRdb retains in-frame clones only, with some absent. The sample lists 150,000 to 180,000 clones, approximately 69% occurring once. Sequencing was done on a sample of PBMCs. The clonotype was recovered from a man aged 25 to 40 in good health and CMV-seronegative.

The CDR3 protein is CASSPTVYEQYF. The CDR3 nucleotides read TGTGCCAGCAGCCCGACAGTGTACGAGCAGTACTTC. The V call is TRBV27, the J call TRBJ2-7; a weak D match, TRBD1 (5 bases). In germline, CDR1 is MNHEY, CDR2 SMNVEV (reference sequence). V lost 6 bases, J lost 4 bases, and 10 bases lay in between. The length of the CDR3 is 12 residues.